Described below is a single TCR beta chain sequence and its context. Its antigen is unidentified. CDR1 LGHNA and CDR2 YSLEER come from the germline V gene. V lost 1 base and J 8 bases, leaving 11 bases between the germline ends. This CDR3 contains 14 residues. The data were taken from a study of T cell responses to AZD1222 COVID-19 vaccine. Study-level results: Baseline serology detected seropositivity in only 5 to 7 AZD1222 recipients.

Profiling relied on immunoSEQ multiplex PCR, and the TCRdb table lists in-frame clones only, not all of them. The profile shows around 130,000 clones, roughly 87% of them singletons. This TCR was recovered from an adult who received the AZD1222 COVID-19 vaccine. The chain is built from TRBV4-3 and TRBJ1-4; D not resolved. Sequencing was performed on peripheral blood, taken 28 days after the second AZD1222 dose. The CDR3: CASSQGQMDEKLFF. DNA for the CDR3: TGCGCCAGCAGCCAAGGTCAGATGGACGAAAAACTGTTTTTT.